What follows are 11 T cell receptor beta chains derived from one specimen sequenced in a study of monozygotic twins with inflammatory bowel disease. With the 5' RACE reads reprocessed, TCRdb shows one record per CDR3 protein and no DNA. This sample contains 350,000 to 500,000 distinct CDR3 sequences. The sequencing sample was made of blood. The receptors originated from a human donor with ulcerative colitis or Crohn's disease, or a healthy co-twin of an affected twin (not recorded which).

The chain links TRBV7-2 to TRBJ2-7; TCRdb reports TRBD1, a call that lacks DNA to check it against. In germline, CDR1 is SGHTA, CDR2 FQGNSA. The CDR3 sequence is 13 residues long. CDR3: CASSLTGIYEQYF.

The CDR3 region is CASSLTGDNTEAFF. The chain links TRBV5-5 to TRBJ1-1; TCRdb names TRBD1, which stays unverified in the absence of DNA. Germline V CDR1 and CDR2: SGHKS, YYEKEE (reference sequence). The CDR3 extends over 14 amino acids.

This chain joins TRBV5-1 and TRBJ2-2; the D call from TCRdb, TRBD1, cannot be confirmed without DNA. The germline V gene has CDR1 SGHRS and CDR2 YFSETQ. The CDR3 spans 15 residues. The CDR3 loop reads CASSLSPTGTGELFF.

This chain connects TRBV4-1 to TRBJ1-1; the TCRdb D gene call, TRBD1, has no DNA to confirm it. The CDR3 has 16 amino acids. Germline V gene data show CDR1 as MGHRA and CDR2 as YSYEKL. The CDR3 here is CASSQAWRTENTEAFF.

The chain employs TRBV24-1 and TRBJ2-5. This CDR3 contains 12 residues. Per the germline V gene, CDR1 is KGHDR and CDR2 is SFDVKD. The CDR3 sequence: CATSDRQETQYF.

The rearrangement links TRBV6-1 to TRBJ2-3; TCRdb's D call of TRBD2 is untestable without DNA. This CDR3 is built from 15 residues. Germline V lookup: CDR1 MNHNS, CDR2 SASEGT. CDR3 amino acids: CASTFLAASTDTQYF.

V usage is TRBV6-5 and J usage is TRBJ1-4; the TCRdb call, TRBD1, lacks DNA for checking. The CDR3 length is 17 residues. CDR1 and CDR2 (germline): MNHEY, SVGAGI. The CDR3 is CASSYSPREASNEKLFF.

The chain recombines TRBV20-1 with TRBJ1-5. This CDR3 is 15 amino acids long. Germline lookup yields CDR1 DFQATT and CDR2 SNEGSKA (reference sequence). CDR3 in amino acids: CSASSTNGRDQPQHF.

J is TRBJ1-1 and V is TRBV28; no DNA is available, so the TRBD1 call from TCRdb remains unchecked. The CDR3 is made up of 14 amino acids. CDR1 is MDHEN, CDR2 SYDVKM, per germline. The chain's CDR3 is CASSMDRMNTEAFF.

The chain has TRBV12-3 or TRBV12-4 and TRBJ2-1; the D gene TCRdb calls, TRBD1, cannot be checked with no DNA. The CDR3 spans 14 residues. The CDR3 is CASTMGAASHEQFF.

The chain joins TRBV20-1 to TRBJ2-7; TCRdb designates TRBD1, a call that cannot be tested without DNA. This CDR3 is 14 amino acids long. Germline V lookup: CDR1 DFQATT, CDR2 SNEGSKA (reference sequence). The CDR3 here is CSANPGTGQYEQYF.